This T cell receptor (beta chain) was recorded in a study of blood T cell repertoires in COVID-19. Produced via immunoSEQ multiplex PCR; TCRdb's table is partial and in-frame only. The data show 200,000 to 300,000 clones, more than 85% seen once. Either two negative PCRs, clearance, or symptom resolution qualified Cohort 3 donors as recovered. Sequenced: PBMCs or T cells enriched from blood (not recorded which). The TCR sequence derives from a man aged 40-55 years who had recovered from COVID-19.

The CDR3 bases are TGTGCCAGCAGCAACAGGAGACAGTTAAGCACAGATACGCAGTATTTT. It codes for CASSNRRQLSTDTQYF. This chain joins TRBV5-5 and TRBJ2-3; D is possibly TRBD1 (5 bases). V lost 4 bases, J lost 0 bases, and 15 bases lay in between. The germline CDR1 and CDR2 sequences are SGHKS and YYEKEE (reference sequence). The CDR3 is made up of 16 amino acids.